This TCR beta chain was profiled in a study of T cells expressing NK-cell markers. The CDR3 is 13 amino acids. Germline V CDR1 and CDR2: SEHNR, FQNEAQ (reference sequence). 5'RACE template switching with UMIs generated TCR beta cDNA. TCRdb re-analyzed the 5' RACE reads; it lists each CDR3 protein once, without DNA. This table lists about 160,000 distinct CDR3 sequences. The rearrangement links TRBV7-9 to TRBJ1-5. This receptor was obtained from a woman between 18 and 70 years old in good health. The sample comprised blood T cells: a sorted CD56 or NKG2C T cell subset, CD4+ or CD8+ T cells, or bulk PBMC T cells (not recorded which). The CDR3 loop reads CASSQDTVGPQHF.